These T cell receptor beta chains were read from a single sample in a study of blood T cell repertoires in COVID-19. The protocol was immunoSEQ multiplex PCR, while the TCRdb copy is restricted to in-frame clones and leaves out a portion. The data hold around 250,000 clones, with about 85% observed a single time. The sequencing input was PBMCs or T cells enriched from blood (not recorded which). These receptor sequences come from a woman in her 50s who had been exposed to COVID-19. CDR3s include the opening cysteine and the closing phenylalanine or tryptophan. Each record gives: clone size, V gene, J gene, CDR3 length, CDR3 protein. Size values are once, few and many counts, or a class for expanded clones, and some rows have none.

-	TRBV6-1	TRBJ1-4	13	CASSDIYNEKLFF
-	TRBV27	TRBJ1-1	14	CASRVTGGSTEAFF
-	TRBV5-6	TRBJ2-2	14	CASSLWGPGGELFF
once	TRBV12-3/TRBV12-4	TRBJ1-2	12	CASIGGGYGYTF
few	TRBV7-9	TRBJ2-7	17	CASSTSGGRAFSYEQYF
few	TRBV7-9	TRBJ2-3	11	CASSLTDTQYF
-	TRBV5-8	TRBJ2-1	18	CASSLAGTGWPPYNEQFF
-	TRBV9	TRBJ1-1	16	CASSVSSGGMNTEAFF
once	TRBV9	TRBJ1-1	13	CASSVVSGTEAFF
-	TRBV11-2	TRBJ1-3	17	CASSPPNPTGEENTIYF
-	TRBV9	TRBJ1-2	14	CASSVGQGTAGYTF
-	TRBV2	TRBJ2-3	13	CASSGTRGDTQYF
-	TRBV24-1	TRBJ2-3	14	CATSAPGVPDTQYF